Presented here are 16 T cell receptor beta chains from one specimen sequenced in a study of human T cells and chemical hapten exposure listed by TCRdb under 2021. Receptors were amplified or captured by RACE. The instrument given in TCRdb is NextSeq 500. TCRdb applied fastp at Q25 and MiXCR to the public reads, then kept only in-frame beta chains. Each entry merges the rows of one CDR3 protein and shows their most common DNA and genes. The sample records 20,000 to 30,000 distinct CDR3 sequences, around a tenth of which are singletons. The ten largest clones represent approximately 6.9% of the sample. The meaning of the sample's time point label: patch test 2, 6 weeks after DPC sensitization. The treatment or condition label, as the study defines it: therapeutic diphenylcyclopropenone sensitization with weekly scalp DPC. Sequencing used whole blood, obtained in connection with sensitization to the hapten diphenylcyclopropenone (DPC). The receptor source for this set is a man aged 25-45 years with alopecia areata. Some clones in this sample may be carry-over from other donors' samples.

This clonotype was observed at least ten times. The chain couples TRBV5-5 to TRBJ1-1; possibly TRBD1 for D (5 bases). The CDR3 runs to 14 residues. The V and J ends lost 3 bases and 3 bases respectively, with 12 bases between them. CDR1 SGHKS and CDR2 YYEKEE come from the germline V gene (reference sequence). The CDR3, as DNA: TGTGCCAGCAGCTCCGGGACGCCAGACACTGAAGCTTTCTTT. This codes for CASSSGTPDTEAFF.

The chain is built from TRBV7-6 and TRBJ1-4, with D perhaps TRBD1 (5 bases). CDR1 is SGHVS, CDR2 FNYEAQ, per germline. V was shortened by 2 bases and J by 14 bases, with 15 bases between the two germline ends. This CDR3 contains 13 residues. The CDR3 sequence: CASSLKGQGVLFF. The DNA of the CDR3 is TGTGCCAGCAGCTTAAAGGGCCAAGGGGTGCTGTTTTTT.

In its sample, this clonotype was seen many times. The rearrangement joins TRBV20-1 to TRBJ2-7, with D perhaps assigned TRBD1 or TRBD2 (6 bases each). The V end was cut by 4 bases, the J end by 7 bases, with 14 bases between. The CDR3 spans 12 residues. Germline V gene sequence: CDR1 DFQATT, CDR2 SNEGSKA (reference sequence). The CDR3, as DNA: TGCAGTGCTACAGGGGATGCGGGGGAGCAGTACTTC. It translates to CSATGDAGEQYF.

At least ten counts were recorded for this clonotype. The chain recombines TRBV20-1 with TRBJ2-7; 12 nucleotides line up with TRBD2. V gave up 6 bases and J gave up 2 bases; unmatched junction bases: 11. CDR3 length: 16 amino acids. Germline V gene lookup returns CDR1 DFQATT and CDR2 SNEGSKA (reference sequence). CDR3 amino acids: CSANRLAGASTYEQYF. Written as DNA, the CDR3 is TGCAGTGCGAACAGACTAGCGGGAGCTAGTACCTACGAGCAGTACTTC.

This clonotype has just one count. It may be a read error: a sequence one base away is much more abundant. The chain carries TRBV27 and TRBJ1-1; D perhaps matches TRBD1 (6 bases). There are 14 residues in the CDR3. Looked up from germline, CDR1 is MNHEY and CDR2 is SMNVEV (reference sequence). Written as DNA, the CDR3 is TGTACCAGCAGCAGGCCGGGACATAACACTGAAGCTTTCTTT. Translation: CTSSRPGHNTEAFF.

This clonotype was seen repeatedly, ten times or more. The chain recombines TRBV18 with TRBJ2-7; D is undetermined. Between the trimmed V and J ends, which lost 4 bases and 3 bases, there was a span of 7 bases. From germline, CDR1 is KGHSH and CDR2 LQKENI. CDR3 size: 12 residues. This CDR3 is CASSLTGYEQYF. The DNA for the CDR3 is TGTGCCAGCTCACTGACCGGCTACGAGCAGTACTTC.

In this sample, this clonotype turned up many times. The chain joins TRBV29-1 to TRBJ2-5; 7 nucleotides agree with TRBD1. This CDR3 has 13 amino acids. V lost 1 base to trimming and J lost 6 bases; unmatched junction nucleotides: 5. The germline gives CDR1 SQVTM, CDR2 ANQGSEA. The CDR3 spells CSVEATGQKTQYF. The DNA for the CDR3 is TGCAGCGTTGAAGCGACAGGGCAAAAGACCCAGTACTTC.

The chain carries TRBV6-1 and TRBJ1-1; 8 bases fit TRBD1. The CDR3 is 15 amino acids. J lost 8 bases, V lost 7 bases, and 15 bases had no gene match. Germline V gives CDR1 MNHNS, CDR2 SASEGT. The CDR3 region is CASIDGTGYRQEAFF. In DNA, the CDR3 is TGTGCCAGCATTGACGGGACAGGATACAGGCAAGAAGCTTTCTTT.

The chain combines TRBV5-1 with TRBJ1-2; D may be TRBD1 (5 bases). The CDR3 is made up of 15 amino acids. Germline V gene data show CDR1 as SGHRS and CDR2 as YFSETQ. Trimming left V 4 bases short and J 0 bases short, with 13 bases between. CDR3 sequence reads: CASSREETANYGYTF. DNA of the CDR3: TGCGCCAGCAGCAGAGAAGAGACAGCTAACTATGGCTACACCTTC.

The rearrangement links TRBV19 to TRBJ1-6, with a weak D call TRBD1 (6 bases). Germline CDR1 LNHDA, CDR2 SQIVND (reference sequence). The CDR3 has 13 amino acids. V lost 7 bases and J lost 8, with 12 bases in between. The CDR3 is CASTGANYSPLHF. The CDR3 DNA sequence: TGTGCCAGTACGGGGGCTAATTATTCACCCCTCCACTTT.

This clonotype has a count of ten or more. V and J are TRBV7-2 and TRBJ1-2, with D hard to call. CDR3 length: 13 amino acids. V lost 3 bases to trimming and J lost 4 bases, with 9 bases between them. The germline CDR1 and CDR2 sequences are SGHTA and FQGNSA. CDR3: CASSLIPLYGYTF. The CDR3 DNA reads TGTGCCAGCAGCTTGATCCCGCTCTATGGCTACACCTTC.

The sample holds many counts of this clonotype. The CDR3 sequence is CASSPATGGRGYTF. CDR3 DNA sequence: TGTGCCAGCAGCCCCGCTACGGGGGGGAGGGGCTACACCTTC. V usage is TRBV7-6 and J usage is TRBJ1-2; D may be TRBD1 (5 bases). V was pared by 5 bases and J by 8 bases, with 18 bases between. Germline values: CDR1 SGHVS, CDR2 FNYEAQ. The CDR3 runs to 14 residues.

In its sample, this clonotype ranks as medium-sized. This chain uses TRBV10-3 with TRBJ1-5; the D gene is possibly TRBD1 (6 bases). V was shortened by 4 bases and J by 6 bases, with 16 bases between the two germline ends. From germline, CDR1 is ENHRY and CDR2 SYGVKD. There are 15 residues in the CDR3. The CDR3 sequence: CAISVSQGGPQPQHF. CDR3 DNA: TGTGCCATCAGTGTATCACAGGGCGGACCTCAGCCCCAGCATTTT.

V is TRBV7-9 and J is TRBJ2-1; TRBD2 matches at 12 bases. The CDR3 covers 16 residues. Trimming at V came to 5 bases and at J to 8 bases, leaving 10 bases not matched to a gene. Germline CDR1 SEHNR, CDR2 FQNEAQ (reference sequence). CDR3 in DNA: TGTGCCAGCAGCCCCGGAGGCCCTAGCGGGAGGGATGAGCAGTTCTTC. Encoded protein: CASSPGGPSGRDEQFF.

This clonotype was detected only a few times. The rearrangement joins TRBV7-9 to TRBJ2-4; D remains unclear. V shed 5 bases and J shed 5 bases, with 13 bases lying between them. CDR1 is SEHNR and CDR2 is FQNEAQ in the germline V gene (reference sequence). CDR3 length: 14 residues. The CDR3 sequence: CASSVEYVQNIQYF. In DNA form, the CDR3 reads TGTGCCAGCAGCGTCGAATACGTGCAAAACATTCAGTACTTC. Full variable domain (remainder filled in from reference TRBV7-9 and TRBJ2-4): DTGVSQNPRHKITKRGQNVTFRCDPISEHNRLYWYRQTLGQGPEFLTYFQNEAQLEKSRLLSDRFSAERPKGSFSTLEIQRTEQGDSAMYLCASSVEYVQNIQYFGAGTRLSVL.

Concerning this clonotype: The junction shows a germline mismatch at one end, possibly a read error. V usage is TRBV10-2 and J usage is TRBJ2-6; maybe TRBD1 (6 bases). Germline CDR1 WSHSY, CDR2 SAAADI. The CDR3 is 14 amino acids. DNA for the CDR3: TGCACCAGCAGTGTCGGCAGGGGAACCAACGTCCTGACTTTC. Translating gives CTSSVGRGTNVLTF.